This T cell receptor beta chain was documented in a study of monozygotic twins with cystic fibrosis. Study-level points and caveats: Median Simpson clonality of approximately 0.0091 suggested naive T cells predominated. J usage was most co-twin-similar in 8 of 16 pairs, V in 13. Unrelated CF individuals shared fewer identical clonotypes than monozygotic CF twins. No link emerged between shared CDR3 counts and age, concordance or severity.

Clones were sequenced by immunoSEQ multiplex PCR, and TCRdb holds only the in-frame ones, with some missing. The sample lists tens of thousands of clones; 95% to 98% were seen once. The CDR3 is 19 amino acids. After removal of 3 bases from V and 2 bases from J, the junction contained 11 bases not matched to a gene. Germline values: CDR1 MNHNS, CDR2 SASEGT. With regard to this clone: Antigen unknown.

Sequencing was done on a sample of blood. J is TRBJ2-1 and V is TRBV6-1, with TRBD2 matching over 12 bases. The receptor comes from a girl aged 10 to 17 with cystic fibrosis. For the CDR3, the DNA is TGTGCCAGCAGTGATGGATCTAGCGGGAGGGAGAAGCCCTACAATGAGCAGTTCTTC. This sequence encodes CASSDGSSGREKPYNEQFF.